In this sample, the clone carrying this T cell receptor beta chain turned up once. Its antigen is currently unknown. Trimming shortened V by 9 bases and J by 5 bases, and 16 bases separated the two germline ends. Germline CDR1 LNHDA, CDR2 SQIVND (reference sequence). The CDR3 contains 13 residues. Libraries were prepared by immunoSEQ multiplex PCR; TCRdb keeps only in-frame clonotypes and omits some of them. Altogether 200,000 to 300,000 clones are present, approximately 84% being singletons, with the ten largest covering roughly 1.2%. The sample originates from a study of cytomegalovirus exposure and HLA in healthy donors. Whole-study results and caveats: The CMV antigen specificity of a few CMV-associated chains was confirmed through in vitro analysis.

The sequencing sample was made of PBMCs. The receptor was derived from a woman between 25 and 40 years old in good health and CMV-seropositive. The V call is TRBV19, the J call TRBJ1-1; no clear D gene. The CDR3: CASRRVDQTEAFF. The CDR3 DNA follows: TGTGCCAGCCGGAGGGTCGATCAGACTGAAGCTTTCTTT.